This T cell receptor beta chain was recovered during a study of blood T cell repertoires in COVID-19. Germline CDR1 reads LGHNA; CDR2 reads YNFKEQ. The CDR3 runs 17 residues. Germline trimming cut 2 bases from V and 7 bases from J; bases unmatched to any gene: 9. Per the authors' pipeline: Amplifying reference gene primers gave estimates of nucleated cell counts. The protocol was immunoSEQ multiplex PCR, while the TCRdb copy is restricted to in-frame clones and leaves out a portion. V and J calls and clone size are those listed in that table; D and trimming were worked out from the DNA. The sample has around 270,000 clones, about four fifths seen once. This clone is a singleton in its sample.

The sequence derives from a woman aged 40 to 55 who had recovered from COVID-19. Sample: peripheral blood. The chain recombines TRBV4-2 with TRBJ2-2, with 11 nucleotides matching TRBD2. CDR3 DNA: TGTGCCAGCAGCCAATCCGGGACTAGCGGATCTAGCGGGGAGCTGTTTTTT. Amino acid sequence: CASSQSGTSGSSGELFF.